This T cell receptor (beta chain) was sequenced during a study of metastatic and nonmetastatic thyroid tumors. No patient had received any treatment before thyroid surgery. This CDR3 is built from 14 residues. The germline V and J ends were trimmed by 3 bases and 5 bases, with 13 bases remaining between them. Germline V gene sequence: CDR1 LNHNV, CDR2 YYDKDF (reference sequence). From the PCR reads, TCRdb re-called clones with MiXCR. The table records approximately 42,000 clones, 24% of them present only once. This clonotype was obtained from a female donor with papillary thyroid cancer or a benign thyroid nodule (not recorded which). Some clones in this sample may be carry-over from other donors' samples. V and J are TRBV15 and TRBJ2-5, with a weak D call TRBD1 (7 bases). The specimen sequenced was tumor tissue. The CDR3 DNA is TGTGCCACCAGCAGGACAGGGAGGTGGGAGACCCAGTACTTC. The encoded protein is CATSRTGRWETQYF.